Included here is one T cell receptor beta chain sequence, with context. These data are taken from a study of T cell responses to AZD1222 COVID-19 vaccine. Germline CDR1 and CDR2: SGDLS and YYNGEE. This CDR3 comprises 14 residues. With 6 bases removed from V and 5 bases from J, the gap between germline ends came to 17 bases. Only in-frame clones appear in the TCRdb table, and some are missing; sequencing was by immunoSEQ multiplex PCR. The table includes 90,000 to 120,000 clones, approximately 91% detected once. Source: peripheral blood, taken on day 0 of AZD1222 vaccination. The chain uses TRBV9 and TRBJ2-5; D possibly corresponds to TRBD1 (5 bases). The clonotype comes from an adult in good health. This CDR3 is CASTRGQIQETQYF. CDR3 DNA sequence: TGTGCCAGCACCCGAGGACAAATCCAGGAGACCCAGTACTTC.